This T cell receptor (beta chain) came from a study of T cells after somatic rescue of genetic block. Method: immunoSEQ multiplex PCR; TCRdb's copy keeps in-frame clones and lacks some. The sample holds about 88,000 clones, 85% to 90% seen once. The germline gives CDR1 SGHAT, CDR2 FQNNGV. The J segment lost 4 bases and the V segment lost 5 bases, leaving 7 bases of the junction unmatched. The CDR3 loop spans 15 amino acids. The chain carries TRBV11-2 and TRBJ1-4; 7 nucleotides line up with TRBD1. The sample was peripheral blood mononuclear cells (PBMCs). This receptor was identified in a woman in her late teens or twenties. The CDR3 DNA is TGTGCCAGCAGCCCCCCGGGACAGCTTAATGAAAAACTGTTTTTT. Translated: CASSPPGQLNEKLFF.